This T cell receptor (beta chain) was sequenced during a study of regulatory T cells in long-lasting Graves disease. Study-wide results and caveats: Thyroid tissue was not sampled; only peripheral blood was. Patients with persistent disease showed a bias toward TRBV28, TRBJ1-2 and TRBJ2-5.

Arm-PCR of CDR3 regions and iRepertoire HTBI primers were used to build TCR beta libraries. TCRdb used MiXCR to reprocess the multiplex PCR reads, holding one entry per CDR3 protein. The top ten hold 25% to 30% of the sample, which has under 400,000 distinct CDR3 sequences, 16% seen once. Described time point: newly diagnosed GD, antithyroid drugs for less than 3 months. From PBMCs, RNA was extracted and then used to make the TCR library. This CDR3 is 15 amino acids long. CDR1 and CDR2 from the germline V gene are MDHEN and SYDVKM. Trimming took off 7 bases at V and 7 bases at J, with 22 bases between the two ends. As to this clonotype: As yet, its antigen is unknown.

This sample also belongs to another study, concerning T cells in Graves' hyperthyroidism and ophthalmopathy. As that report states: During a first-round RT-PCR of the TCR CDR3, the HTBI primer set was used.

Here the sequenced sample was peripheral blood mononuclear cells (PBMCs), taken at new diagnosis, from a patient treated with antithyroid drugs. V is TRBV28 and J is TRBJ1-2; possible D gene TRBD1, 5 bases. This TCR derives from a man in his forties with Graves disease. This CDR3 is CASNPTHPGLSGYTF. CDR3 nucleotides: TGTGCCAGCAATCCCACCCACCCAGGGTTGAGTGGCTACACCTTC.